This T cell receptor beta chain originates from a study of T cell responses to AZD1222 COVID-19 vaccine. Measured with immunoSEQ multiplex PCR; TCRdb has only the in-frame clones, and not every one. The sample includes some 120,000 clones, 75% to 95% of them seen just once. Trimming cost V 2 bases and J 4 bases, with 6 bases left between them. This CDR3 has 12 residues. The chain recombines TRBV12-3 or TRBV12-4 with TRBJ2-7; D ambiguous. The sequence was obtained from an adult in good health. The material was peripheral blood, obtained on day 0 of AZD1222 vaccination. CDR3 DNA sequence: TGTGCCAGCAGTTTAACTGATTACGAGCAGTACTTC. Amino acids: CASSLTDYEQYF.